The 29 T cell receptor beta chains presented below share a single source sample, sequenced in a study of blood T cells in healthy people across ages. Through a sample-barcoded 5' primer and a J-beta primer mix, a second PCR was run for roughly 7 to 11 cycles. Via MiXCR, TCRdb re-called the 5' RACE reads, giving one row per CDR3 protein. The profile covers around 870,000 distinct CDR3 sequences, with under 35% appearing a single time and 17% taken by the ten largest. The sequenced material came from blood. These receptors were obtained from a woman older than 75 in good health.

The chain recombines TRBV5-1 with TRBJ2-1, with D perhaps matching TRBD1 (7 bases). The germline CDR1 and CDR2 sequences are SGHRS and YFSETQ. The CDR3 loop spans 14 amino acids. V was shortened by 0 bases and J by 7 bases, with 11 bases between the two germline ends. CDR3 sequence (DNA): TGCGCCAGCAGCTTGGCCAGGGGGGAGAATGAGCAGTTCTTC. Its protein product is CASSLARGENEQFF.

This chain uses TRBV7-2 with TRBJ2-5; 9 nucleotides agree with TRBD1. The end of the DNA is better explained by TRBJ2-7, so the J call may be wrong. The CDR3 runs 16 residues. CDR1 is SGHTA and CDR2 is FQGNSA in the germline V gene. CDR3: CASSAGQGWSLGEQYF. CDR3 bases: TGTGCCAGCAGCGCCGGACAGGGGTGGTCCTTGGGCGAGCAGTACTTC.

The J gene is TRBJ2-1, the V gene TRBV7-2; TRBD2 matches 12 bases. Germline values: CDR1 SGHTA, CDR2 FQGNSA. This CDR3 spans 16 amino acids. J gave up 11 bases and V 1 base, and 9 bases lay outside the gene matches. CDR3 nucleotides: TGTGCCAGCAGCTTAGTCCTAGCGGGGGGGATGGATAAGCAGTTCTTC. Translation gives CASSLVLAGGMDKQFF. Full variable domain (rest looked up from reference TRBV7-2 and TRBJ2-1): GAGVSQSPSNKVTEKGKDVELRCDPISGHTALYWYRQSLGQGLEFLIYFQGNSAPDKSGLPSDRFSAERTGGSVSTLTIQRTQQEDSAVYLCASSLVLAGGMDKQFFGPGTRLTVL.

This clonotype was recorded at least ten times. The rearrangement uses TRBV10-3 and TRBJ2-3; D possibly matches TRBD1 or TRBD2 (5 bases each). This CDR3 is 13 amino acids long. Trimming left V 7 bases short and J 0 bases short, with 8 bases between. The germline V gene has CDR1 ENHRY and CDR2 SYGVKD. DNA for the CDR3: TGTGCCATCAACCGGGACAGCACAGATACGCAGTATTTT. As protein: CAINRDSTDTQYF.

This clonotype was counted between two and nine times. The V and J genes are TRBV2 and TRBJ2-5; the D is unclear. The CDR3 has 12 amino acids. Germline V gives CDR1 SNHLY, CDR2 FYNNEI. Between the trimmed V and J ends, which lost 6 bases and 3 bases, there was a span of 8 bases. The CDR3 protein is CASRDLEETQYF. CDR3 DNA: TGTGCCAGCAGGGACCTAGAAGAGACCCAGTACTTC.

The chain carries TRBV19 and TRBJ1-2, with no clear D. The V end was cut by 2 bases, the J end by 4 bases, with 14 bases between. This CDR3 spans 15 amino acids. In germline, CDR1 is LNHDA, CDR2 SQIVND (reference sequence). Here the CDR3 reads CASSIRPPSFYGYTF. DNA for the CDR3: TGTGCCAGTAGTATAAGACCGCCTTCCTTCTATGGCTACACCTTC.

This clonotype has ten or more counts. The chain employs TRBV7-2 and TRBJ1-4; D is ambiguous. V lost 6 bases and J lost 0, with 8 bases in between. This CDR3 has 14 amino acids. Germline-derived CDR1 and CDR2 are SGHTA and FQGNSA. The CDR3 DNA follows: TGTGCCAGCAGACCCCGGGCAACTAATGAAAAACTGTTTTTT. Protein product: CASRPRATNEKLFF.

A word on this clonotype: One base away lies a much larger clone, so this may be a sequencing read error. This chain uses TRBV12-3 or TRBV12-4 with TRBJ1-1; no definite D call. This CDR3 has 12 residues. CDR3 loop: CASSWGSTGAFF. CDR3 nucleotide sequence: TGTGCCAGCAGTTGGGGAAGCACTGGAGCTTTCTTT.

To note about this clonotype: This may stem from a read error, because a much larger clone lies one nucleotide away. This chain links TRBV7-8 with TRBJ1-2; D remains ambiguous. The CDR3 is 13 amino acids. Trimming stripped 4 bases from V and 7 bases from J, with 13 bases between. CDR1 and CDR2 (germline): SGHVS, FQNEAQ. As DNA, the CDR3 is TGTGCCAGCAGCTCAGGACTGTCGGGTGGCTACACCTTC. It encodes CASSSGLSGGYTF.

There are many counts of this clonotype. The DNA for the CDR3 is TGTGCCAGCAGACGGCCGGGGACCCAAGAGACCCAGTACTTC. It is translated as CASRRPGTQETQYF. V gene TRBV6-2 or TRBV6-3 combines with J gene TRBJ2-5, with D perhaps given as TRBD1 or TRBD2 (5 bases each). CDR3 size: 14 residues. Looked up from germline, CDR1 is MNHEY and CDR2 is SVGEGT. With 6 bases removed from V and 1 base from J, the gap between germline ends came to 12 bases.

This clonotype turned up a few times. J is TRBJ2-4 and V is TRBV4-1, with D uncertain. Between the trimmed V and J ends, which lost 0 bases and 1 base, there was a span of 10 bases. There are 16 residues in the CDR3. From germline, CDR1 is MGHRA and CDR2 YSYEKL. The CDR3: CASSQEVVGAKNIQYF. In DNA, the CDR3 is TGCGCCAGCAGCCAAGAGGTGGTTGGGGCCAAAAACATTCAGTACTTC.

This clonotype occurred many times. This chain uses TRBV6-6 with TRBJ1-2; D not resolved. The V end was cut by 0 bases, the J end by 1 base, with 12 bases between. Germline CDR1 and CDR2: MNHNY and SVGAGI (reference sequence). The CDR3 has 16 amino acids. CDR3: CASSYSRSRVNYGYTF. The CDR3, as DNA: TGTGCCAGCAGTTACTCGAGATCGCGGGTTAACTATGGCTACACCTTC.

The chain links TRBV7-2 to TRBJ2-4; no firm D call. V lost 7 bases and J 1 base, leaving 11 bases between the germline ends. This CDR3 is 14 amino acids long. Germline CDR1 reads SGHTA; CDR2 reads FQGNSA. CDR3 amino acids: CASTLPSAKNIQYF. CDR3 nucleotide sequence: TGTGCCAGCACCCTCCCTTCCGCCAAAAACATTCAGTACTTC.

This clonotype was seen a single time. The CDR3 loop is CASSKGWRGDQPQHF. In DNA form, the CDR3 reads TGTGCCAGTAGTAAAGGGTGGAGGGGGGATCAGCCCCAGCATTTT. The chain recombines TRBV19 with TRBJ1-5, with D perhaps TRBD1 (6 bases). Germline V gene data show CDR1 as LNHDA and CDR2 as SQIVND (reference sequence). This CDR3 spans 15 amino acids. V dropped 4 bases and J dropped 5 bases, with 15 bases sitting between them.

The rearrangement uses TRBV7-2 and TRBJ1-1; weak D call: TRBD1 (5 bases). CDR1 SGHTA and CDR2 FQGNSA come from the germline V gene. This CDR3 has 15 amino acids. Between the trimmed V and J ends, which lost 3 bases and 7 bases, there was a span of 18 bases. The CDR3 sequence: CASSFPAEGQDEAFF. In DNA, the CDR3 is TGTGCCAGCAGCTTCCCCGCAGAGGGGCAGGATGAAGCTTTCTTT.

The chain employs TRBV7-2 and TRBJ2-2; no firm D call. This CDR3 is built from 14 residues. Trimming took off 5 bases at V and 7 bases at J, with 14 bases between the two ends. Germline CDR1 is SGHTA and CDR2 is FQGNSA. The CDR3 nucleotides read TGTGCCAGCAGCCCAAACCCACTTGGCGGGGAGCTGTTTTTT. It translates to CASSPNPLGGELFF. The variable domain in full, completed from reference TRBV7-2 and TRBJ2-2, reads GAGVSQSPSNKVTEKGKDVELRCDPISGHTALYWYRQSLGQGLEFLIYFQGNSAPDKSGLPSDRFSAERTGGSVSTLTIQRTQQEDSAVYLCASSPNPLGGELFFGEGSRLTVL.

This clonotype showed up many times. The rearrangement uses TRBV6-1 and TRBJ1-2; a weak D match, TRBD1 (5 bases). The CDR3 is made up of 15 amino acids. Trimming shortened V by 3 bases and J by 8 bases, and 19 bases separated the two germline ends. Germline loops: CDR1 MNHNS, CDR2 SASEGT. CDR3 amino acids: CASSEGRGVFGGYTF. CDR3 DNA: TGTGCCAGCAGTGAGGGGAGAGGGGTCTTTGGAGGCTACACCTTC.

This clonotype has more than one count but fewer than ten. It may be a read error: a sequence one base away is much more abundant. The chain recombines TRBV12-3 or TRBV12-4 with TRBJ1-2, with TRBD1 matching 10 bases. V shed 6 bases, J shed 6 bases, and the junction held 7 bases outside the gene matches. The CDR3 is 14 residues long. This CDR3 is CASRAQGQGNGYTF. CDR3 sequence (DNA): TGTGCCAGCAGGGCTCAGGGACAGGGGAATGGCTACACCTTC.

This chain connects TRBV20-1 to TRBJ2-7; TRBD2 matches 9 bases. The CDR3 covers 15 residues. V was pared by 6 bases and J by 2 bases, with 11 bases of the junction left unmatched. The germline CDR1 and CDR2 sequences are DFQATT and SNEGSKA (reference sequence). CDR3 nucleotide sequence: TGCAGTGCCTCTAAGGCGGCTAGCGGGACCTACGAGCAGTACTTC. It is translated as CSASKAASGTYEQYF.

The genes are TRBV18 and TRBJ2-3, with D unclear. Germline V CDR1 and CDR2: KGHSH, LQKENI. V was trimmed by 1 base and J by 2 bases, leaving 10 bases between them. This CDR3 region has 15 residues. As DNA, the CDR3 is TGTGCCAGCTCACCACAGGGTATGGTCACAGATACGCAGTATTTT. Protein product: CASSPQGMVTDTQYF. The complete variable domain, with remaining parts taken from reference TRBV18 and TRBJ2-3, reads NAGVMQNPRHLVRRRGQEARLRCSPMKGHSHVYWYRQLPEEGLKFMVYLQKENIIDESGMPKERFSAEFPKEGPSILRIQQVVRGDSAAYFCASSPQGMVTDTQYFGPGTRLTVL.

The CDR3 loop is CASSQVYGGTSETQYF. CDR3 DNA sequence: TGTGCCAGCAGCCAAGTCTATGGAGGGACGTCAGAGACCCAGTACTTC. This chain links TRBV3-1 with TRBJ2-5; weak D call: TRBD2 (6 bases). The V and J ends lost 1 base and 4 bases respectively, with 16 bases between them. Germline CDR1 reads LGHDT; CDR2 reads YNNKEL (reference sequence). CDR3 length: 16 amino acids.

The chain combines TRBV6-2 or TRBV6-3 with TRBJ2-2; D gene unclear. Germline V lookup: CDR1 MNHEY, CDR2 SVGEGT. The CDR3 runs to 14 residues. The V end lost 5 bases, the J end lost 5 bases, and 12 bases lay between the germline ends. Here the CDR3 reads CASSRDLPTGELFF. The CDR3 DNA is TGTGCCAGCAGTAGAGACCTCCCGACCGGGGAGCTGTTTTTT.

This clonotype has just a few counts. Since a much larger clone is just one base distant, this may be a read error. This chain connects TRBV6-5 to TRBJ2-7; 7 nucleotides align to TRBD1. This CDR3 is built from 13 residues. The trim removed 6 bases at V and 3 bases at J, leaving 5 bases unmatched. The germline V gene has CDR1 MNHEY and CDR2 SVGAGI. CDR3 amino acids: CASSGQVRYEQYF. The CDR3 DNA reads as TGTGCCAGCAGCGGACAGGTTCGCTACGAGCAGTACTTC.

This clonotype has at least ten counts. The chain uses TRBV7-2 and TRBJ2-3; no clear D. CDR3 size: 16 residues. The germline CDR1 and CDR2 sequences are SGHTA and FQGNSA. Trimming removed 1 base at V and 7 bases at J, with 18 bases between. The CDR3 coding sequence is TGTGCCAGCAGCTTAGGGGCAGGACGAGCAAGGAATACGCAGTATTTT. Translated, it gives CASSLGAGRARNTQYF.

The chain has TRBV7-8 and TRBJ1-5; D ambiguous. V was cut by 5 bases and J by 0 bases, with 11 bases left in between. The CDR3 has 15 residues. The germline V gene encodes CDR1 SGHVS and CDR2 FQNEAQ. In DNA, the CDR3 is TGTGCCAGCAGCATCGCCCGCTTTAGCAATCAGCCCCAGCATTTT. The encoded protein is CASSIARFSNQPQHF. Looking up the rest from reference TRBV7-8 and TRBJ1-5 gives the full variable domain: GAGVSQSPRYKVAKRGQDVALRCDPISGHVSLFWYQQALGQGPEFLTYFQNEAQLDKSGLPSDRFFAERPEGSVSTLKIQRTQQEDSAVYLCASSIARFSNQPQHFGDGTRLSIL.

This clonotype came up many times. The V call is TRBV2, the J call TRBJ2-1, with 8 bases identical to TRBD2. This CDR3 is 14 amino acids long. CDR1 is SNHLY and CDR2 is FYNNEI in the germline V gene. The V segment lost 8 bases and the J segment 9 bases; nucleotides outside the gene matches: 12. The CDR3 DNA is TGTGCCAGCCGGGACACGACTAGCGTGGGTGAGCAGTTCTTC. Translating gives CASRDTTSVGEQFF. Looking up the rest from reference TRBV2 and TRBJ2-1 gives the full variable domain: EPEVTQTPSHQVTQMGQEVILRCVPISNHLYFYWYRQILGQKVEFLVSFYNNEISEKSEIFDDQFSVERPDGSNFTLKIRSTKLEDSAMYFCASRDTTSVGEQFFGPGTRLTVL.

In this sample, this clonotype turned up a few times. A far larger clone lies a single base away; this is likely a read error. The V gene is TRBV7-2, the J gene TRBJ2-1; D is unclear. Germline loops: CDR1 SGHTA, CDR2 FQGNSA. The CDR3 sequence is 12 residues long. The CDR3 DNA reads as TGTGCCGGCAGCTTAGACTACAATGAGCAGTTCTTC. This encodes CAGSLDYNEQFF.

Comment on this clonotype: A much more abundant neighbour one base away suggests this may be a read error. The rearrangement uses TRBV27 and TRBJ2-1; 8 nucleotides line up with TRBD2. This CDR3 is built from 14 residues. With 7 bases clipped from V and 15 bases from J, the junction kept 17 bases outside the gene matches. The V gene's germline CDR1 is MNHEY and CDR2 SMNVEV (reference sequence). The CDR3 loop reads CASTSGPAGERGFF. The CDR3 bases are TGTGCCAGCACTTCGGGACCAGCGGGGGAGAGAGGGTTCTTC.

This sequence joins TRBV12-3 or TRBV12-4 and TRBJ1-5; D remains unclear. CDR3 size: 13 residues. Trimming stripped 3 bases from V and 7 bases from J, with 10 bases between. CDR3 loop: CASSFGEGQPQHF. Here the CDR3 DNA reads TGTGCCAGCAGTTTCGGGGAGGGACAGCCCCAGCATTTT.